A selection of T cell receptor beta chains follows, all from one sample in a study of blood T cells in healthy people across ages. From the 5' RACE reads, TCRdb called clonotypes with MiXCR, one entry per CDR3 protein. The sample carries around 670,000 distinct CDR3 sequences, roughly 30% recorded once. Sequenced input: blood. These receptor sequences come from a woman aged 80 or over in good health. Each CDR3 is given with its conserved first and last residue. The D gene is left open where the match is weak. Rows give clone size only sometimes, using once, few, many, or a class for an expanded clone.

>-|TRBJ2-3|TRBV7-2|-
CASSLVHAGASTDTRYF
TGTGCCAGCAGCTTAGTCCACGCGGGGGCCAGCACAGATACGCGGTATTTT
>-|TRBJ1-2|TRBV5-1|few
CASSLEAGARRGYTF
TGCGCCAGCAGCTTGGAGGCAGGGGCCCGCCGTGGCTACACCTTC
>TRBD2|TRBJ2-5|TRBV20-1|once
CSARLAGVVETQYF
TGCAGTGCTAGACTAGCGGGAGTGGTGGAGACCCAGTACTTC
>-|TRBJ2-3|TRBV11-2|many
CASSLRPSGPKTDTQYF
TGTGCCAGCAGCTTACGCCCCTCGGGACCTAAAACAGATACGCAGTATTTT
>TRBD1|TRBJ2-6|TRBV18|many
CASSPPGQGLGGANVLTF
TGTGCCAGCTCACCACCTGGACAGGGTCTAGGTGGGGCCAACGTCCTGACTTTC
>-|TRBJ2-5|TRBV28|many
CASRVLETQYF
TGTGCCAGCCGCGTTCTGGAGACCCAGTACTTC
>TRBD1|TRBJ1-2|TRBV7-2|many
CASSPRGPRGGNGYTF
TGTGCCAGCAGCCCCCGAGGCCCCAGAGGGGGCAATGGCTACACCTTC
>TRBD2|TRBJ2-3|TRBV11-2|many
CASSFGTSGIDTQYF
TGTGCCAGCAGCTTCGGGACTAGCGGTATAGATACGCAGTATTTT
>TRBD1|TRBJ2-3|TRBV29-1|-
CSVEQGVLSDTQYF
TGCAGCGTGGAACAGGGGGTTCTTTCAGATACGCAGTATTTT
>-|TRBJ2-3|TRBV10-3|-
CATEQGSTDTQYF
TGTGCCACGGAACAGGGAAGCACAGATACGCAGTATTTT
>-|TRBJ1-1|TRBV27|-
CASSFFSEGTEAFF
TGTGCCAGCAGTTTTTTTTCCGAGGGGACTGAAGCTTTCTTT
>TRBD1|TRBJ2-7|TRBV20-1|many
CSARAMTGQYEQYF
TGCAGTGCTAGAGCCATGACAGGGCAATACGAGCAGTACTTC
>-|TRBJ1-1|TRBV12-3/TRBV12-4|many
CASRLENTEAFF
TGTGCCAGCAGACTAGAGAACACTGAAGCTTTCTTT
>-|TRBJ2-5|TRBV10-3|many
CAIGGNGGQETQYF
TGTGCCATCGGAGGGAACGGCGGGCAAGAGACCCAGTACTTC
>-|TRBJ2-7|TRBV20-1|many
CSAPGRLSSYEQYF
TGCAGTGCTCCGGGGCGGCTCTCATCCTACGAGCAGTACTTC
>-|TRBJ1-6|TRBV6-1|-
CASSARIGANLSPLHF
TGTGCCAGCAGTGCCCGAATAGGGGCGAATCTTTCACCCCTCCACTTT
>TRBD2|TRBJ2-7|TRBV4-2|few
CASSQVSQGGNEQYF
TGTGCCAGCAGCCAAGTGTCCCAGGGAGGGAACGAGCAGTACTTC
>-|TRBJ2-1|TRBV30|many
CAWRGRSSYNEQFF
TGTGCCTGGAGGGGGAGAAGCTCCTACAATGAGCAGTTCTTC
>-|TRBJ1-6|TRBV7-3|many
CASSLEDKNSPLHF
TGTGCCAGCAGCTTAGAGGACAAAAATTCACCCCTCCACTTT
>-|TRBJ2-7|TRBV7-2|once
CASSVTGYEQYF
TGTGCCAGCAGCGTCACAGGATACGAGCAGTACTTC
>-|TRBJ2-1|TRBV6-6|many
CASSPRLLNNEQFF
TGTGCCAGCAGCCCTAGACTATTAAACAATGAGCAGTTCTTC
>-|TRBJ2-3|TRBV7-9|-
CASSLGRSSGDAQYF
TGTGCCAGCAGCTTAGGCCGTTCGAGTGGTGATGCGCAGTATTTT
>-|TRBJ1-2|TRBV30|-
CAWSVPYRDPSVRGYTF
TGTGCCTGGAGTGTACCCTACCGGGACCCAAGCGTGCGTGGCTACACCTTC
>TRBD2|TRBJ2-7|TRBV5-1|-
CASRPGTSGSYEQYF
TGCGCCAGCCGGCCCGGGACTAGCGGTTCCTACGAGCAGTACTTC
>-|TRBJ2-7|TRBV5-1|many
CASREGSREQYF
TGCGCCAGCAGAGAGGGGAGTCGCGAGCAGTACTTC
>-|TRBJ1-4|TRBV7-8|-
CASSLAGVEEKLFF
TGTGCCAGCAGCTTAGCAGGGGTTGAGGAAAAACTGTTTTTT
>-|TRBJ1-1|TRBV24-1|few
CATRGPKNTEAFF
TGTGCCACCAGGGGACCGAAGAACACTGAAGCTTTCTTT
>TRBD1|TRBJ2-7|TRBV7-2|many
CASSLWGTGASEQYF
TGTGCCAGCAGCTTATGGGGGACAGGGGCTTCCGAGCAGTACTTC
>-|TRBJ2-6|TRBV7-3|-
CASSLMRSGLSGANVLTF
TGTGCCAGCAGCTTAATGAGGTCAGGACTCTCTGGGGCCAACGTCCTGACTTTC
>TRBD1|TRBJ2-3|TRBV20-1|medium-sized
CSALTTGTGLFRDTQYF
TGCAGTGCTCTCACGACCGGGACAGGCTTGTTTCGGGATACGCAGTATTTT
>TRBD1|TRBJ2-5|TRBV5-1|-
CASTSYTGTAKLDEQYF
TGCGCCAGCACCTCTTATACCGGGACAGCCAAACTCGATGAGCAGTACTTC
>TRBD2|TRBJ2-2|TRBV9|few
CASSVAVAGAGGELFF
TGTGCCAGCAGCGTAGCTGTAGCGGGGGCGGGCGGGGAGCTGTTTTTT
>TRBD1|TRBJ1-1|TRBV20-1|many
CSANRQGVNTEAFF
TGCAGTGCTAATAGACAGGGGGTGAACACTGAAGCTTTCTTT
>-|TRBJ1-5|TRBV6-1|many
CASSEGRPSNQPQHF
TGTGCCAGCAGTGAAGGGCGGCCCAGCAATCAGCCCCAGCATTTT
>-|TRBJ2-7|TRBV9|many
CASGPGSYEQYF
TGTGCCAGCGGGCCCGGGAGCTACGAGCAGTACTTC
>-|TRBJ2-5|TRBV5-1|many
CASSLERGRTQYF
TGCGCCAGCAGCTTGGAACGGGGACGGACCCAGTACTTC
>-|TRBJ2-1|TRBV7-8|-
CASSLWGKIAAAYNEQFF
TGTGCCAGCAGCTTATGGGGCAAAATAGCGGCCGCTTACAATGAGCAGTTCTTC
>-|TRBJ1-4|TRBV5-1|-
CASSSHGVTNEKLFF
TGCGCCAGCAGCTCCCATGGAGTAACTAATGAAAAACTGTTTTTT
>TRBD2|TRBJ2-1|TRBV9|-
CASSSGLAPGYGEQFF
TGTGCCAGCAGCTCCGGACTAGCCCCGGGCTACGGTGAGCAGTTCTTC
>-|TRBJ2-7|TRBV20-1|many
CSATAISYEQYF
TGCAGTGCTACTGCTATCTCCTACGAGCAGTACTTC
>-|TRBJ1-3|TRBV11-2|-
CASSLVFWGSANTIYF
TGTGCCAGCAGCTTAGTCTTCTGGGGGAGCGCAAACACCATATATTTT